This T cell receptor (beta chain) was sequenced during a study of blood T cell repertoires in COVID-19. The CDR3 covers 14 residues. Deletions cut 4 bases from V and 5 bases from J, with 15 bases between. Germline V gene data show CDR1 as SGHDN and CDR2 as FVKESK. Generated by immunoSEQ multiplex PCR, the TCRdb table keeps only in-frame clones and is missing some. The table records nearly 250,000 clones, roughly 85% of them present only once. Sequencing used PBMCs or T cells enriched from blood (not recorded which). The V gene is TRBV14, the J gene TRBJ2-7, with D possibly being TRBD2 (6 bases). The sequence was obtained from a woman aged 50 to 60 with acute COVID-19. The DNA of the CDR3 is TGTGCCAGCAGCCCGTTACTAGCTACCAACGAGCAGTACTTC. Its protein product is CASSPLLATNEQYF.